Listed here are 9 T cell receptor beta chains from one sample, sequenced in a study of blood T cell repertoires in COVID-19. TCRdb keeps only in-frame clones here, not all; method: immunoSEQ multiplex PCR. The sample consists of about 20,000 clones, 91% of them appearing once. The sequenced material came from peripheral blood. The receptors shown here come from a man between 65 and 85 years old with active COVID-19.

The chain couples TRBV29-1 to TRBJ2-2; possibly TRBD1 for D (5 bases). The germline V and J ends were trimmed by 3 bases and 6 bases, with 11 bases remaining between them. Germline V lookup: CDR1 SQVTM, CDR2 ANQGSEA. The CDR3 length is 13 residues. CDR3 loop: CSVDFWGAGELFF. CDR3 sequence (DNA): TGCAGCGTTGATTTTTGGGGCGCCGGGGAGCTGTTTTTT.

V and J are TRBV15 and TRBJ1-2; D ambiguous. The CDR3 contains 14 residues. The V and J ends lost 0 bases and 3 bases respectively, with 8 bases between them. Germline CDR1 reads LNHNV; CDR2 reads YYDKDF (reference sequence). CDR3 sequence (DNA): TGTGCCACCAGCAGAGATGCGGCAGACTATGGCTACACCTTC. Protein product: CATSRDAADYGYTF.

This clone has only one observation. This sequence joins TRBV14 and TRBJ2-5; 7 bases agree with TRBD1. The CDR3 consists of 14 residues. Germline loops: CDR1 SGHDN, CDR2 FVKESK. The J segment lost 4 bases and the V segment lost 4 bases, leaving 6 bases of the junction unmatched. The chain's CDR3 is CASSRLGGLETQYF. The CDR3 DNA reads as TGTGCCAGCAGCCGCCTAGGGGGCTTAGAGACCCAGTACTTC.

This clone was detected only once. The chain couples TRBV29-1 to TRBJ1-3, with D tentatively TRBD1 (6 bases). Germline loops: CDR1 SQVTM, CDR2 ANQGSEA. CDR3 size: 14 residues. Trimming took 6 bases from V and 1 from J, leaving 13 bases between them. CDR3 bases: TGCAGCGTAAAGCCACAGGGTTCTGGAAACACCATATATTTT. Protein sequence: CSVKPQGSGNTIYF.

Here the CDR3 reads CASSIASSYNEQFF. DNA of the CDR3: TGTGCCAGTAGTATCGCCAGCTCCTACAATGAGCAGTTCTTC. V usage is TRBV19 and J usage is TRBJ2-1; D is unclear. Looked up from germline, CDR1 is LNHDA and CDR2 is SQIVND (reference sequence). With 3 bases removed from V and 0 bases from J, the gap between germline ends came to 6 bases. The CDR3 has 14 residues.

The table lists this clone with a count of one. V usage is TRBV2 and J usage is TRBJ2-3, with TRBD2 identical over 11 bases. The CDR3 has 17 amino acids. Trimming removed 4 bases from V and 5 bases from J; junction bases left unmatched: 11. From germline, CDR1 is SNHLY and CDR2 FYNNEI. The CDR3 coding sequence is TGTGCCAGCAGTGTTCCGGGTGATAGCGGGAGGGGAGATACGCAGTATTTT. As protein: CASSVPGDSGRGDTQYF.

This chain connects TRBV20-1 to TRBJ2-1; 9 nucleotides agree with TRBD2. V lost 3 bases to trimming and J lost 4 bases; unmatched junction nucleotides: 4. Germline lookup yields CDR1 DFQATT and CDR2 SNEGSKA (reference sequence). The CDR3 loop spans 14 amino acids. The chain's CDR3 is CSASTSGLYNEQFF. The CDR3 DNA reads TGCAGTGCTAGTACTAGCGGGCTTTACAATGAGCAGTTCTTC.

The chain recombines TRBV28 with TRBJ1-5, with TRBD1 matching over 8 bases. Germline V gene lookup returns CDR1 MDHEN and CDR2 SYDVKM. This CDR3 is 16 amino acids long. Trimming removed 5 bases from V and 0 bases from J; junction bases left unmatched: 6. In DNA, the CDR3 is TGTGCCAGCAGTCCCATAGGACAGGGTAGCAATCAGCCCCAGCATTTT. Its protein is CASSPIGQGSNQPQHF.

The chain is built from TRBV3-1 (or the pseudogene TRBV3-2) and TRBJ2-1; D might be TRBD2 (5 bases). The CDR3 is 16 amino acids. Germline V gene data show CDR1 as LGHDT and CDR2 as YNNKEL (reference sequence). V lost 0 bases, J lost 7 bases, and 16 bases lay in between. CDR3 bases: TGTGCCAGCAGCCAAGATGAGGGAGTGGTACAGAATGAGCAGTTCTTC. Its translation is CASSQDEGVVQNEQFF.